The entry that follows covers one T cell receptor beta chain sequence. Libraries were prepared by immunoSEQ multiplex PCR; TCRdb keeps only in-frame clonotypes and omits some of them. The table lists approximately 140,000 clones, roughly 80% of them singletons. The data stem from a study of blood T cell repertoires in COVID-19. The CDR3 totals 13 residues. The germline V and J ends were trimmed by 2 bases and 5 bases, with 7 bases remaining between them. Germline CDR1 and CDR2: SGHTS and YDEGEE. The sample was peripheral blood. The TCR sequence derives from a woman between 40 and 50 years old with active or convalescent COVID-19. This chain links TRBV5-8 with TRBJ2-2, with a tentative D call TRBD1 (6 bases). CDR3 amino acids: CASSLQGTGELFF. CDR3 nucleotides: TGTGCCAGCAGCTTACAGGGAACCGGGGAGCTGTTTTTT. Drawing the rest from reference TRBV5-8 and TRBJ2-2, the complete variable domain is EAGVTQSPTHLIKTRGQQATLRCSPISGHTSVYWYQQALGLGLQFLLWYDEGEERNRGNFPPRFSGRQFPNYSSELNVNALELEDSALYLCASSLQGTGELFFGEGSRLTVL.